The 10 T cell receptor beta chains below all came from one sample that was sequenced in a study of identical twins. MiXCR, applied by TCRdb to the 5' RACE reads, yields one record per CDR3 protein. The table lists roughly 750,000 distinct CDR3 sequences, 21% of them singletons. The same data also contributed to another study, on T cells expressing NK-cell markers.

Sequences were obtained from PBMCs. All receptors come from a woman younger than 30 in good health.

CDR3 DNA sequence: TGTGCCAGCTCACCAGACGCCGGGGGCTACACCTTC. Amino acids: CASSPDAGGYTF. This chain joins TRBV18 and TRBJ1-2; no firm D call. Germline-derived CDR1 and CDR2 are KGHSH and LQKENI. This CDR3 is built from 12 residues. Trimming took off 2 bases at V and 8 bases at J, with 9 bases between the two ends. Filled out from reference TRBV18 and TRBJ1-2, the complete variable domain reads NAGVMQNPRHLVRRRGQEARLRCSPMKGHSHVYWYRQLPEEGLKFMVYLQKENIIDESGMPKERFSAEFPKEGPSILRIQQVVRGDSAAYFCASSPDAGGYTFGSGTRLTVV.

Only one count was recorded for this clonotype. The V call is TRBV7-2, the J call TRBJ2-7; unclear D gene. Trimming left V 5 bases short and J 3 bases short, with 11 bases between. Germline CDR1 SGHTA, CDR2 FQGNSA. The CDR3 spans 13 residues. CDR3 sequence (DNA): TGTGCCAGCAGCGACGATGGGCTCTACGAGCAGTACTTC. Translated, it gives CASSDDGLYEQYF. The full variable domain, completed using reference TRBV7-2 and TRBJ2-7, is GAGVSQSPSNKVTEKGKDVELRCDPISGHTALYWYRQSLGQGLEFLIYFQGNSAPDKSGLPSDRFSAERTGGSVSTLTIQRTQQEDSAVYLCASSDDGLYEQYFGPGTRLTVT.

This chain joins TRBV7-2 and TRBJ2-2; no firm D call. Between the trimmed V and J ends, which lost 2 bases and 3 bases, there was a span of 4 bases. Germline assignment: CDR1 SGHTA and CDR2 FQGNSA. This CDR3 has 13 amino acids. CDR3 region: CASSLLYTGELFF. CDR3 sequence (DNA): TGTGCCAGCAGCTTATTGTACACCGGGGAGCTGTTTTTT.

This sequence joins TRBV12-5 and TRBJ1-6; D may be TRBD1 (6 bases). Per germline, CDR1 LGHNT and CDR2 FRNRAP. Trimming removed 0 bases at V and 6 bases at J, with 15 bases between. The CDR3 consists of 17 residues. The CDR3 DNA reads TGTGCTAGTGGTTTGGTAGTTGGGACAAGGGGTAATTCACCCCTCCACTTT. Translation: CASGLVVGTRGNSPLHF.

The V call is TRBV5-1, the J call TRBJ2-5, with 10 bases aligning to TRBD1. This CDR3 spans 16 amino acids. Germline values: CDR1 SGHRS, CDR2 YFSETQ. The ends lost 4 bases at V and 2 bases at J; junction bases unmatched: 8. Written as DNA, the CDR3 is TGCGCCAGCAGCGTAGGCGGGACAGGGGTACAAGAGACCCAGTACTTC. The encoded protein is CASSVGGTGVQETQYF.

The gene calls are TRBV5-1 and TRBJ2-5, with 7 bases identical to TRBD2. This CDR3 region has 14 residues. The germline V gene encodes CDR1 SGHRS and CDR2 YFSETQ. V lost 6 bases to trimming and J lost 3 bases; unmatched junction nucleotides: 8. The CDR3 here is CASTGGGQEETQYF. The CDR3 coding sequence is TGCGCCAGCACCGGGGGAGGGCAGGAAGAGACCCAGTACTTC.

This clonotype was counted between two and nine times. Written as DNA, the CDR3 is TGTGCCAGCAGCTCCTCCCAGGGAATGGACGAGCAGTACTTC. This sequence encodes CASSSSQGMDEQYF. This chain joins TRBV12-3 or TRBV12-4 and TRBJ2-7, with a possible D match to TRBD1 (5 bases). V dropped 6 bases and J dropped 5 bases, with 17 bases sitting between them. The CDR3 is 14 residues long.

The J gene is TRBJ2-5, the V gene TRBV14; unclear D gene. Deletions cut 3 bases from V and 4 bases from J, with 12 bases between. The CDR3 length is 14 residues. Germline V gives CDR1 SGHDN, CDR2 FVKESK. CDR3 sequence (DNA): TGTGCCAGCAGCCACACCGGATTGGGAGAGACCCAGTACTTC. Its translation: CASSHTGLGETQYF.

CDR3 bases: TGCAGTGCTAGAGATGCAATTCCAGAGACCCAGTACTTC. Translated, it gives CSARDAIPETQYF. This sequence joins TRBV20-1 and TRBJ2-5; no definite D call. The CDR3 loop spans 13 amino acids. Per the germline V gene, CDR1 is DFQATT and CDR2 is SNEGSKA (reference sequence). The V end lost 0 bases, the J end lost 4 bases, and 9 bases lay between the germline ends.

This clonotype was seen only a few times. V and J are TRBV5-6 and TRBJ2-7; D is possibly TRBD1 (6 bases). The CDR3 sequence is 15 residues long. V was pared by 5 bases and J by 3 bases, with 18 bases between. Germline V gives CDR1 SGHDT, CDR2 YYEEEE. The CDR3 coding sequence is TGTGCCAGCAGTCAGATCCGGGACATCTTCTACGAGCAGTACTTC. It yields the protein CASSQIRDIFYEQYF.